A selection of T cell receptor beta chains follows, all from one sample in a study of shared clonotypes between healthy human individuals. Some clones are missing from TCRdb's copy, which holds only in-frame ones; the method was immunoSEQ multiplex PCR. The table lists approximately 2,300,000 clones, just under 95% of them singletons. The sample was naive CD4+ T cells from PBMCs. The source of these receptors is a man younger than 35 in good health. Some clones in this sample may be carry-over from other donors' samples. CDR3s include the opening cysteine and the closing phenylalanine or tryptophan. Each record gives: J gene, clone size, D gene, V gene, CDR3 protein, CDR3 DNA. D genes are given only for firm matches. Only part of the rows carry a size: once, few, many, or a class if the clone is expanded.

J gene: TRBJ2-3; clone size: -; D gene: -; V gene: TRBV25-1; CDR3 protein: CASSEGLLIADTQYF; CDR3 DNA: TGTGCCAGCAGTGAAGGACTCTTGATCGCAGATACGCAGTATTTT
J gene: TRBJ1-4; clone size: -; D gene: TRBD1; V gene: TRBV30; CDR3 protein: CAWGGTGATNEKLFF; CDR3 DNA: TGTGCCTGGGGGGGGACAGGGGCCACTAATGAAAAACTGTTTTTT
J gene: TRBJ2-6; clone size: -; D gene: TRBD2; V gene: TRBV9; CDR3 protein: CASSLRAGGASGANVLTF; CDR3 DNA: TGTGCCAGCAGCCTTCGAGCGGGAGGTGCCTCTGGGGCCAACGTCCTGACTTTC
J gene: TRBJ1-5; clone size: -; D gene: -; V gene: TRBV28; CDR3 protein: CASSLSSGRSQQPQHF; CDR3 DNA: TGTGCCAGCAGTTTGTCTTCAGGGCGGAGTCAGCAGCCCCAGCATTTT
J gene: TRBJ2-1; clone size: -; D gene: -; V gene: TRBV5-1; CDR3 protein: CASSSDPYNEQFF; CDR3 DNA: TGCGCCAGCAGCTCGGACCCATACAATGAGCAGTTCTTC
J gene: TRBJ2-4; clone size: once; D gene: -; V gene: TRBV29-1; CDR3 protein: CSVEVNIRGGIQYF; CDR3 DNA: TGCAGCGTTGAAGTTAACATCCGTGGGGGAATTCAGTACTTC
J gene: TRBJ1-4; clone size: -; D gene: -; V gene: TRBV7-9; CDR3 protein: CASSPWGATNEKLFF; CDR3 DNA: TGTGCCAGCAGCCCCTGGGGGGCAACTAATGAAAAACTGTTTTTT
J gene: TRBJ1-5; clone size: few; D gene: -; V gene: TRBV19; CDR3 protein: CASSPLSNQPQHF; CDR3 DNA: TGTGCCAGTAGTCCCCTAAGCAATCAGCCCCAGCATTTT
J gene: TRBJ2-6; clone size: -; D gene: -; V gene: TRBV2; CDR3 protein: CATLWGRSGANVLTF; CDR3 DNA: TGTGCCACTTTGTGGGGCCGCTCTGGGGCCAACGTCCTGACTTTC
J gene: TRBJ1-1; clone size: -; D gene: -; V gene: TRBV5-1; CDR3 protein: CASRLSVNTEAFF; CDR3 DNA: TGCGCCAGCAGGCTGTCTGTGAACACTGAAGCTTTCTTT
J gene: TRBJ2-7; clone size: -; D gene: TRBD2; V gene: TRBV4-3; CDR3 protein: CASSQGAGLAHCEQYF; CDR3 DNA: TGCGCCAGCAGCCAGGGGGCGGGACTAGCTCATTGCGAGCAGTACTTC
J gene: TRBJ1-3; clone size: -; D gene: -; V gene: TRBV30; CDR3 protein: CAWSVGTSGNTIYF; CDR3 DNA: TGTGCCTGGAGTGTTGGGACTTCTGGAAACACCATATATTTT
J gene: TRBJ2-2; clone size: once; D gene: -; V gene: TRBV7-2; CDR3 protein: CASRRDVGNTGELFF; CDR3 DNA: TGTGCCAGCAGACGGGACGTCGGGAACACCGGGGAGCTGTTTTTT
J gene: TRBJ2-5; clone size: -; D gene: TRBD1; V gene: TRBV5-1; CDR3 protein: CASSLVLRGREETQYF; CDR3 DNA: TGCGCCAGCAGCTTGGTCTTAAGGGGGCGTGAAGAGACCCAGTACTTC
J gene: TRBJ2-1; clone size: -; D gene: -; V gene: TRBV20-1; CDR3 protein: CSAANNNEQFF; CDR3 DNA: TGCAGTGCTGCAAATAACAATGAGCAGTTCTTC
J gene: TRBJ1-6; clone size: -; D gene: -; V gene: TRBV7-9; CDR3 protein: CASSLGGFDSPLHF; CDR3 DNA: TGTGCCAGCAGCTTAGGAGGGTTCGATTCACCCCTCCACTTT
J gene: TRBJ2-1; clone size: -; D gene: -; V gene: TRBV5-1; CDR3 protein: CASSTAATYNEQFF; CDR3 DNA: TGCGCCAGCAGCACCGCGGCCACCTACAATGAGCAGTTCTTC
J gene: TRBJ1-2; clone size: -; D gene: TRBD1; V gene: TRBV9; CDR3 protein: CASSVQGQGSYGYTF; CDR3 DNA: TGTGCCAGCAGCGTCCAGGGACAGGGGAGTTATGGCTACACCTTC
J gene: TRBJ2-7; clone size: -; D gene: -; V gene: TRBV7-9; CDR3 protein: CASSLPVMQGTYEQYF; CDR3 DNA: TGTGCCAGCAGCCTCCCTGTGATGCAGGGCACCTACGAGCAGTACTTC
J gene: TRBJ1-2; clone size: once; D gene: -; V gene: TRBV28; CDR3 protein: CASSSGGRVDGYTF; CDR3 DNA: TGTGCCAGCAGCTCGGGGGGGAGGGTTGATGGCTACACCTTC
J gene: TRBJ2-7; clone size: -; D gene: -; V gene: TRBV25-1; CDR3 protein: CASSSYEQYF; CDR3 DNA: TGTGCCAGCAGTTCCTACGAGCAGTACTTC
J gene: TRBJ2-1; clone size: -; D gene: TRBD2; V gene: TRBV10-1; CDR3 protein: CASSTSGKVDEQFF; CDR3 DNA: TGCGCCAGCAGTACTAGCGGGAAAGTCGATGAGCAGTTCTTC
J gene: TRBJ1-2; clone size: -; D gene: -; V gene: TRBV7-3; CDR3 protein: CASSLGPTNYGYTF; CDR3 DNA: TGTGCCAGCAGCTTAGGGCCGACTAACTATGGCTACACCTTC
J gene: TRBJ2-2; clone size: -; D gene: -; V gene: TRBV11-2; CDR3 protein: CASSRGYTGELFF; CDR3 DNA: TGTGCCAGCAGCCGTGGTTACACCGGGGAGCTGTTTTTT
J gene: TRBJ1-2; clone size: -; D gene: -; V gene: TRBV19; CDR3 protein: CASSTSGLLNYGYTF; CDR3 DNA: TGTGCCAGTAGTACCTCGGGACTGCTAAACTATGGCTACACCTTC
J gene: TRBJ2-7; clone size: -; D gene: -; V gene: TRBV5-1; CDR3 protein: CASSLGQEWDEQYF; CDR3 DNA: TGCGCCAGCAGCTTGGGACAGGAATGGGACGAGCAGTACTTC
J gene: TRBJ1-4; clone size: -; D gene: -; V gene: TRBV5-1; CDR3 protein: CASSLAGEAAEKLFF; CDR3 DNA: TGCGCCAGCAGCTTGGCTGGGGAGGCGGCAGAAAAACTGTTTTTT
J gene: TRBJ2-1; clone size: -; D gene: -; V gene: TRBV7-2; CDR3 protein: CASSLGGASNEQFF; CDR3 DNA: TGTGCCAGCAGCTTAGGCGGAGCCAGCAATGAGCAGTTCTTC
J gene: TRBJ2-7; clone size: -; D gene: TRBD2; V gene: TRBV14; CDR3 protein: CASSESPLAGREQYF; CDR3 DNA: TGTGCCAGCAGCGAATCACCACTAGCGGGGAGGGAGCAGTACTTC
J gene: TRBJ1-4; clone size: -; D gene: TRBD1; V gene: TRBV19; CDR3 protein: CASTARGGQRGEKLFF; CDR3 DNA: TGTGCCAGTACCGCGAGAGGGGGCCAAAGAGGTGAAAAACTGTTTTTT
J gene: TRBJ2-1; clone size: -; D gene: -; V gene: TRBV7-9; CDR3 protein: CASSPNRDNEQFF; CDR3 DNA: TGTGCCAGCAGCCCCAACAGGGACAATGAGCAGTTCTTC
J gene: TRBJ1-4; clone size: once; D gene: TRBD1; V gene: TRBV28; CDR3 protein: CASSLDWDRLNEKLFF; CDR3 DNA: TGTGCCAGCAGTTTAGATTGGGACAGACTAAATGAAAAACTGTTTTTT
J gene: TRBJ1-2; clone size: -; D gene: TRBD1; V gene: TRBV29-1; CDR3 protein: CSVEDLPGQAVGYTF; CDR3 DNA: TGCAGCGTTGAAGATCTTCCGGGACAGGCGGTCGGCTACACCTTC
J gene: TRBJ2-5; clone size: -; D gene: -; V gene: TRBV5-1; CDR3 protein: CASSSGGGETQYF; CDR3 DNA: TGCGCCAGCAGCTCCGGGGGTGGGGAGACCCAGTACTTC
J gene: TRBJ2-1; clone size: -; D gene: TRBD2; V gene: TRBV9; CDR3 protein: CASSFSGQIYNEQFF; CDR3 DNA: TGTGCCAGCAGCTTTAGCGGGCAGATTTACAATGAGCAGTTCTTC
J gene: TRBJ2-7; clone size: -; D gene: TRBD2; V gene: TRBV4-3; CDR3 protein: CASSHLTGGIGNEQYF; CDR3 DNA: TGCGCCAGCAGCCACCTAACGGGGGGGATAGGGAACGAGCAGTACTTC
J gene: TRBJ2-7; clone size: -; D gene: TRBD2; V gene: TRBV27; CDR3 protein: CASSPRLRLAGIYEQYF; CDR3 DNA: TGTGCCAGCAGTCCAAGGTTGAGGCTAGCGGGGATCTACGAGCAGTACTTC
J gene: TRBJ2-3; clone size: -; D gene: -; V gene: TRBV7-3; CDR3 protein: CASSATGYSDTQYF; CDR3 DNA: TGTGCCAGCAGCGCGACAGGCTACTCAGATACGCAGTATTTT
J gene: TRBJ2-2; clone size: -; D gene: -; V gene: TRBV5-4; CDR3 protein: CASRPPGAGELFF; CDR3 DNA: TGTGCCAGCCGCCCGCCGGGCGCCGGGGAGCTGTTTTTT
J gene: TRBJ1-1; clone size: few; D gene: -; V gene: TRBV19; CDR3 protein: CASSSSSRAFF; CDR3 DNA: TGTGCCAGTAGTTCGTCCAGCCGAGCTTTCTTT
J gene: TRBJ2-7; clone size: -; D gene: TRBD1; V gene: TRBV18; CDR3 protein: CASSPSLNRGLREQYF; CDR3 DNA: TGTGCCAGCTCACCAAGTCTGAACAGGGGGCTGCGCGAGCAGTACTTC
J gene: TRBJ1-4; clone size: -; D gene: -; V gene: TRBV11-2; CDR3 protein: CASNSLQGKGVEKLFF; CDR3 DNA: TGTGCCAGCAACTCCTTACAGGGTAAAGGCGTTGAAAAACTGTTTTTT
J gene: TRBJ2-3; clone size: once; D gene: -; V gene: TRBV7-9; CDR3 protein: CASRLSTDTQYF; CDR3 DNA: TGTGCCAGCCGGCTAAGCACAGATACGCAGTATTTT
J gene: TRBJ1-3; clone size: -; D gene: TRBD1; V gene: TRBV30; CDR3 protein: CAWGTGVGNTIYF; CDR3 DNA: TGTGCCTGGGGGACAGGGGTTGGAAACACCATATATTTT
J gene: TRBJ2-1; clone size: -; D gene: TRBD2; V gene: TRBV5-1; CDR3 protein: CASSLRRGSGSNEQFF; CDR3 DNA: TGCGCCAGCAGCTTACGGAGGGGTAGCGGGAGTAATGAGCAGTTCTTC
J gene: TRBJ1-5; clone size: once; D gene: -; V gene: TRBV19; CDR3 protein: CASTMSGEGQPQHF; CDR3 DNA: TGTGCCAGTACCATGTCAGGGGAGGGCCAGCCCCAGCATTTT
J gene: TRBJ2-5; clone size: -; D gene: -; V gene: TRBV9; CDR3 protein: CASSARTDIQETQYF; CDR3 DNA: TGTGCCAGCAGCGCAAGGACAGACATTCAAGAGACCCAGTACTTC
J gene: TRBJ2-1; clone size: -; D gene: -; V gene: TRBV21-1; CDR3 protein: CASSMRGPCFYNEQFF; CDR3 DNA: TGTGCCAGCAGCATGAGGGGACCTTGCTTTTACAATGAGCAGTTCTTC
J gene: TRBJ1-2; clone size: once; D gene: TRBD1; V gene: TRBV5-4; CDR3 protein: CASRTGTGSNYGYTF; CDR3 DNA: TGTGCCAGCAGGACTGGGACAGGGTCTAACTATGGCTACACCTTC
J gene: TRBJ1-2; clone size: -; D gene: TRBD1; V gene: TRBV28; CDR3 protein: CASRATGGYGYTF; CDR3 DNA: TGTGCCAGCAGGGCGACAGGGGGCTATGGCTACACCTTC
J gene: TRBJ2-1; clone size: -; D gene: -; V gene: TRBV5-1; CDR3 protein: CASSLVGGGRNEQFF; CDR3 DNA: TGCGCCAGCAGCTTGGTTGGAGGGGGCAGAAATGAGCAGTTCTTC